This T cell receptor beta chain comes out of a study of blood T cell repertoires in COVID-19. Study information: The cDNA or gDNA used as material had been derived from T cells, B-cell-depleted T cells, or PBMCs.

There are 15 residues in the CDR3. The V gene's germline CDR1 is SEHNR and CDR2 FQNEAQ (reference sequence). With V trimmed by 3 bases and J by 8 bases, 10 bases remained unmatched. Followed over time, Seattle patients had been enrolled while infection was active. Profiling relied on immunoSEQ multiplex PCR, and the TCRdb table lists in-frame clones only, not all of them. The profile shows 100,000 to 150,000 clones, 74% of them singletons. This clone was counted only a few times. The sequencing input was peripheral blood. The V call is TRBV7-9, the J call TRBJ2-3; TRBD2 matches 8 bases. The clonotype was recovered from a man older than 75 with COVID-19, enrolled during active disease. CDR3 amino acids: CASSFGTSSLGTQYF. DNA for the CDR3: TGTGCCAGCAGCTTCGGGACTAGTAGTTTGGGTACGCAGTATTTT. Drawing the rest from reference TRBV7-9 and TRBJ2-3, the complete variable domain is DTGVSQNPRHKITKRGQNVTFRCDPISEHNRLYWYRQTLGQGPEFLTYFQNEAQLEKSRLLSDRFSAERPKGSFSTLEIQRTEQGDSAMYLCASSFGTSSLGTQYFGPGTRLTVL.